This T cell receptor (beta chain) was obtained from a study of CD8 T cells in Susac syndrome. After extraction with the RNeasy kit, roughly 0.45 to 1 ug of the RNA was reverse transcribed using random hexamers. TCRdb redid the calling of the immunoSEQ multiplex PCR reads with MiXCR, one entry per CDR3 protein. The table has 250,000 to 350,000 distinct CDR3 sequences, roughly nine tenths seen once; the top ten hold 0.065%. V was cut by 4 bases and J by 4 bases, with 11 bases left in between. Germline values: CDR1 SGDLS, CDR2 YYNGEE. The CDR3 is 14 residues long. The sample consisted of CD4+ T cells from PBMCs. J is TRBJ1-4 and V is TRBV9, with a possible D match to TRBD1 (6 bases). This receptor was obtained from a human donor with multiple sclerosis. CDR3 amino acids: CASSTGQFNEKLFF. Written as DNA, the CDR3 is TGTGCCAGCAGCACCGGACAGTTTAATGAAAAACTGTTTTTT.